This TCR beta chain was retrieved from a study of Ad26.COV2.S vaccination and SARS-CoV-2 variants. A word on this clone: As yet, its antigen is unknown.

Assay: immunoSEQ multiplex PCR; the TCRdb copy retains only in-frame clones and omits some. This repertoire shows about 350,000 clones, roughly 94% found once; its top ten account for around 4.2%. The CDR3 length is 12 residues. The trim removed 7 bases at V and 7 bases at J, leaving 5 bases unmatched. Study conclusions and caveats: The TCR-based breadth and depth measures might underestimate overall T cell responses. Compared with placebo recipients, vaccine recipients had higher spike-specific TCR breadth. People who got the vaccine or the placebo had similar non-spike TCR breadth. Marked by substantial breadth, spike-specific CD8+ and CD4+ T cell responses were reportedly seen after vaccination.

The starting material was peripheral blood, obtained after recovery from COVID-19. V and J are TRBV12-3 or TRBV12-4 and TRBJ1-1; 8 nucleotides line up with TRBD1. This sequence originates from a human donor who had recovered from COVID-19. CDR3 nucleotides: TGTGCCAGCACCTATGGGACAGGTGAAGCTTTCTTT. Translated: CASTYGTGEAFF.